The rows below give T cell receptor beta chains drawn from one sample of a study of Graves' ophthalmopathy and Graves' hyperthyroidism. From the multiplex PCR reads, TCRdb called clonotypes with MiXCR, one entry per CDR3 protein. The table lists almost 750,000 distinct CDR3 sequences, about 44% of them singletons. The sample consisted of peripheral blood. These receptors originate from an adult man with Graves' ophthalmopathy. Each CDR3 is given without its conserved first and last residue. Each record gives: V gene, D gene, J gene, CDR3 protein. A D gene is named only where the DNA matches it firmly.

TRBV9	TRBD1	TRBJ1-4	ASSLNRGINEKLF
TRBV2	-	TRBJ2-7	ASKRDTAYEQY
TRBV6-5	-	TRBJ1-1	ASSYGPLNTEAF
TRBV20-1	-	TRBJ2-7	SAVSVGGHEQY
TRBV10-3	-	TRBJ1-5	ASRTHRAVSNQPQH
TRBV20-1	-	TRBJ2-5	SASNGWGYQETQY
TRBV20-1	TRBD1	TRBJ2-7	SAFGQGLGEQY
TRBV2	-	TRBJ2-7	ASSETDGPYEQY
TRBV2	-	TRBJ1-3	ASSVSSFSGNTIY
TRBV20-1	TRBD2	TRBJ2-7	SATLAGGNDEQY
TRBV7-2	TRBD1	TRBJ2-5	ASSVQGGRETQY
TRBV19	-	TRBJ1-5	AWSPGPAGQPQH
TRBV25-1	TRBD1	TRBJ2-7	ASSGGTGVDEQY
TRBV10-3	TRBD1	TRBJ1-3	AIRDRSSGNTIY
TRBV7-2	TRBD1	TRBJ1-2	ASPRDSINPNYGYT
TRBV15	TRBD1	TRBJ1-2	ATSQGQGHGYT
TRBV7-2	TRBD1	TRBJ1-1	ASSPTGRTEAF
TRBV2	TRBD1	TRBJ1-2	ASSYSIRGTGESGYT
TRBV10-3	TRBD1	TRBJ1-4	AISESQGATNEKLF
TRBV2	TRBD1	TRBJ1-1	ASSKDRGGNTEAF
TRBV19	TRBD1	TRBJ2-6	ASSGTGASGANVLT
TRBV25-1	TRBD1	TRBJ2-5	ASSRQGPKETQY
TRBV10-2	-	TRBJ1-2	ASSDTGQGLRGYT
TRBV29-1	-	TRBJ2-6	SGGWADTEA
TRBV6-4	TRBD2	TRBJ2-2	ASSSGSMAGELF
TRBV7-2	-	TRBJ1-2	ASSLSTAANYGYT
TRBV5-1	-	TRBJ1-2	ASSPRSAGNYGYT
TRBV29-1	-	TRBJ1-1	SVEAVGATEAF